The clone carrying this T cell receptor beta chain was seen many times. Antigen unknown. This specimen comes from a study of blood T cells in healthy people across ages. Whole-study findings and limits: TCR beta diversity, measured per million T cells, fell in a roughly linear way with age.

The authors ran a second PCR of about 6 to 11 cycles using a sample-barcoded 5' primer and a J-beta primer mix. TCRdb reprocessed the 5' RACE reads via MiXCR and lists one record per CDR3 protein. The profile covers roughly 1.9 million distinct CDR3 sequences, with 35% to 50% appearing a single time and 23% taken by the ten largest. The V gene lost 3 bases and the J gene lost 5 bases, with 7 bases spanning the gap. CDR3 size: 12 residues. The V gene's germline CDR1 is SGHTA and CDR2 FQGNSA. The sequence came from a human donor in good health. Sequenced material: blood. The chain uses TRBV7-2 and TRBJ1-1; possible D gene TRBD1, 6 bases. CDR3 region: CASSFGQTEAFF. DNA of the CDR3: TGTGCCAGCAGCTTCGGACAGACTGAAGCTTTCTTT.